The clone carrying this TCR beta chain showed up many times. Its specificity is unknown. The CDR3 has 14 amino acids. Germline-derived CDR1 and CDR2 are LNHDA and SQIVND (reference sequence). V lost 5 bases and J 2 bases, leaving 12 bases between the germline ends. This sample is part of a study of early T cells in non-severe SARS-CoV-2 infection. As for the study in general: Bulk RNA isolated from unsorted whole blood underwent sequencing; chains were not paired.

Individual cDNA molecules were tagged with unique molecular identifiers. TCRdb re-derived calls from the 5' RACE reads in MiXCR, one entry per CDR3 protein. This sample carries 52,000 or so distinct CDR3 sequences, approximately 6.3% of them seen once, and the ten largest clones take approximately 6.3%. General study results and limits: VDJdb-based annotation leaned toward anti-spike CD8 responses and missed private and CD4 specificities.

This rearrangement joins TRBV19 to TRBJ1-2; D ambiguous. The sequence derives from an adult who was a healthcare worker with PCR-confirmed SARS-CoV-2 infection or an uninfected control (not recorded which). This material consisted of whole blood, taken at baseline. In DNA, the CDR3 is TGTGCCAGTAGTCCCCGCGTGGAAAACTATGGCTACACCTTC. It yields the protein CASSPRVENYGYTF. Drawing the rest from reference TRBV19 and TRBJ1-2, the complete variable domain is DGGITQSPKYLFRKEGQNVTLSCEQNLNHDAMYWYRQDPGQGLRLIYYSQIVNDFQKGDIAEGYSVSREKKESFPLTVTSAQKNPTAFYLCASSPRVENYGYTFGSGTRLTVV.